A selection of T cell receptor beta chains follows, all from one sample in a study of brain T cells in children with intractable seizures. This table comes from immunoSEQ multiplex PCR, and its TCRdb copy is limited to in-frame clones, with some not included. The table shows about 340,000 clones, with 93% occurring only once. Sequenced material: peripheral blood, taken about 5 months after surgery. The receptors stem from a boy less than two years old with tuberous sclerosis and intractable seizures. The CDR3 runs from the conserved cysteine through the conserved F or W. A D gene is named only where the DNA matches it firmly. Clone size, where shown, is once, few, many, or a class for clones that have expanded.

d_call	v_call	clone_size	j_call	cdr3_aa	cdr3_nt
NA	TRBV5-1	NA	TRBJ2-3	CASSFGVEGTDTQYF	TGCGCCAGCAGCTTTGGCGTAGAGGGCACAGATACGCAGTATTTT
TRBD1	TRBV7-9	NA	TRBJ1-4	CASSLRQGRYEKLFF	TGTGCCAGCAGCTTACGACAGGGGCGGTACGAAAAACTGTTTTTT
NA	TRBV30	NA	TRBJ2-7	CAWSIGGEEQYF	TGTGCCTGGAGTATAGGAGGGGAAGAGCAGTACTTC
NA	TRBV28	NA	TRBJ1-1	CASSLWGYTEAFF	TGTGCCAGCAGTTTGTGGGGGTACACTGAAGCTTTCTTT
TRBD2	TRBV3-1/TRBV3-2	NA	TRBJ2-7	CASSHPWPAGGPYEQYF	TGTGCCAGCAGCCATCCCTGGCCAGCGGGGGGGCCCTACGAGCAGTACTTC
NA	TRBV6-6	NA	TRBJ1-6	CASSYSNRNSPLHF	TGTGCCAGCAGTTACTCGAATCGCAATTCACCCCTCCACTTT
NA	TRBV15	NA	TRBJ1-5	CATSTDPGTPKPQHF	TGTGCCACCAGCACCGATCCCGGGACGCCCAAGCCCCAGCATTTT
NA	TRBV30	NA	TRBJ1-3	CAWRTSGQIIYF	TGTGCCTGGAGGACCTCGGGACAAATCATATATTTT
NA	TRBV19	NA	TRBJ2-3	CASMGWLTDTQYF	TGTGCCAGTATGGGGTGGTTGACAGATACGCAGTATTTT
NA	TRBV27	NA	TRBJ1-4	CASGLRPGWRGEKLFF	TGTGCCAGCGGACTCAGACCCGGGTGGAGGGGGGAAAAACTGTTTTTT
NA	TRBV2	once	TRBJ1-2	CASSESPRGGYTF	TGTGCCAGCAGTGAAAGCCCACGCGGTGGCTACACCTTC
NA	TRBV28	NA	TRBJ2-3	CASIPHKDRTQYF	TGTGCCAGCATCCCTCATAAGGACCGAACGCAGTATTTT
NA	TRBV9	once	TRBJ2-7	CASSASPGNEQYF	TGTGCCAGCAGCGCCTCTCCCGGGAACGAGCAGTACTTC
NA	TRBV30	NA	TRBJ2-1	CAWREYGPYNEQFF	TGTGCCTGGAGGGAGTACGGACCGTACAATGAGCAGTTCTTC
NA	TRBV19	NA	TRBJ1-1	CASSNRQMTEAFF	TGTGCCAGTAGTAACCGGCAGATGACTGAAGCTTTCTTT
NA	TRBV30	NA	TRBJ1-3	CAWSAGRLSGNTIYF	TGTGCCTGGAGCGCCGGGAGATTGTCTGGAAACACCATATATTTT
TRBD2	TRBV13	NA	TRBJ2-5	CASSNAWGSGSSVETQYF	TGTGCCAGCAGCAATGCTTGGGGTAGCGGGAGTTCGGTGGAGACCCAGTACTTC
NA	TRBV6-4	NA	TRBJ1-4	CASRARSASNEKLFF	TGTGCCAGCAGAGCCCGCTCGGCCTCTAATGAAAAACTGTTTTTT
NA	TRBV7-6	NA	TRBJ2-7	CASSLAGLEQYF	TGTGCCAGCAGCTTAGCGGGCCTCGAGCAGTACTTC
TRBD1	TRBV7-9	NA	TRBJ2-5	CASSSTGLQTQYF	TGTGCCAGCAGCTCGACAGGGCTCCAGACCCAGTACTTC
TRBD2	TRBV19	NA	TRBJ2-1	CASSIGRGGFRGNEQFF	TGTGCCAGTAGTATAGGTCGGGGGGGGTTTAGAGGAAATGAGCAGTTCTTC
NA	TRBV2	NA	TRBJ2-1	CASSVGYEQFF	TGTGCCAGCAGTGTCGGCTATGAGCAGTTCTTC
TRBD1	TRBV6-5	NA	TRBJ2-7	CASSPDRDTYEQYF	TGTGCCAGCAGTCCGGACAGGGACACCTACGAGCAGTACTTC
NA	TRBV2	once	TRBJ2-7	CASSESTFRGYEQYF	TGTGCCAGCAGTGAATCTACGTTTAGGGGATACGAGCAGTACTTC
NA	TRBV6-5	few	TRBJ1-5	CASSIGGLGNQPQHF	TGTGCCAGCAGTATTGGGGGGCTAGGCAATCAGCCCCAGCATTTT
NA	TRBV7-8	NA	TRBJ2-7	CASSFTGTLTNEQYF	TGTGCCAGCAGCTTTACCGGGACATTGACTAACGAGCAGTACTTC
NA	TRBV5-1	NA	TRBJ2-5	CASSRRGGQETQYF	TGCGCCAGCAGTCGTAGGGGGGGGCAAGAGACCCAGTACTTC
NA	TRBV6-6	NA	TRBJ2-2	CASSFPGAVNTGELFF	TGTGCCAGCAGTTTCCCCGGGGCAGTAAACACCGGGGAGCTGTTTTTT
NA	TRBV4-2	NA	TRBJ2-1	CASSQDYNEQFF	TGTGCCAGCAGCCAAGATTACAATGAGCAGTTCTTC
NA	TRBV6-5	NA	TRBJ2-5	CAGRGGETQYF	TGTGCCGGCAGGGGCGGGGAGACCCAGTACTTC
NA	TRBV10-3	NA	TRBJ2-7	CATGAGGDYEQYF	TGTGCCACCGGCGCCGGAGGGGACTACGAGCAGTACTTC
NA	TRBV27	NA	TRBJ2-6	CASSSDHSGANVLTF	TGTGCCAGCAGTTCAGATCACTCTGGGGCCAACGTCCTGACTTTC
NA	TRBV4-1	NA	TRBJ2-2	CASSQDSEGFTGELFF	TGCGCCAGCAGCCAAGATTCGGAAGGGTTCACCGGGGAGCTGTTTTTT
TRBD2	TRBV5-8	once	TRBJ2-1	CASSLVGTSGMAEQFF	TGTGCCAGCAGCTTGGTTGGGACTAGCGGGATGGCTGAGCAGTTCTTC
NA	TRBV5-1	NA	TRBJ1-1	CARKTAYEAFF	TGCGCCAGGAAGACAGCCTATGAAGCTTTCTTT
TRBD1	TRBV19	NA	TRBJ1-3	CASSTGPRDRWSGNTIYF	TGTGCCAGTAGTACAGGACCCCGGGACAGGTGGTCTGGAAACACCATATATTTT
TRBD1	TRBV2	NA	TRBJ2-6	CARDRGYVFGANVLTF	TGTGCCAGGGACAGGGGTTATGTCTTTGGGGCCAACGTCCTGACTTTC
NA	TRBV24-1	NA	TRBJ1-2	CATSRRTGDGYTF	TGTGCCACCAGTAGGCGGACTGGGGATGGCTACACCTTC
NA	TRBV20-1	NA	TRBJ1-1	CSASMNTEAFF	TGCAGTGCTAGTATGAACACTGAAGCTTTCTTT
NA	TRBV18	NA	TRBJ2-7	CASSPLTSRRYEQYF	TGTGCCAGCTCACCATTAACTAGCAGGCGGTACGAGCAGTACTTC
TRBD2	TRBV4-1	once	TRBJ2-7	CASSQDQSGGASYEQYF	TGCGCCAGCAGCCAAGATCAGAGCGGGGGGGCTTCCTACGAGCAGTACTTC
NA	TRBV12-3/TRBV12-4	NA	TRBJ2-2	CASSFSGELFF	TGTGCCAGCAGTTTTTCCGGGGAGCTGTTTTTT
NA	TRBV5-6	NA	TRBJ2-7	CASSLAGPNYEQYF	TGTGCCAGCAGCTTAGCAGGGCCCAACTACGAGCAGTACTTC
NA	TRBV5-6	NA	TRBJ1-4	CASSLVRNRNEKLFF	TGTGCCAGCAGCTTGGTACGGAACAGGAATGAAAAACTGTTTTTT
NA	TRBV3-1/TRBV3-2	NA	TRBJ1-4	CASSQDLSQGPSEKLFF	TGTGCCAGCAGCCAAGACCTTTCCCAGGGCCCCTCTGAAAAACTGTTTTTT
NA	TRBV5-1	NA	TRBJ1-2	CASSLDMGANYGYTF	TGCGCCAGCAGCTTGGACATGGGAGCTAACTATGGCTACACCTTC
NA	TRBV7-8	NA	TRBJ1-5	CASSLAAQPQHF	TGTGCCAGCAGCTTAGCGGCTCAGCCCCAGCATTTT
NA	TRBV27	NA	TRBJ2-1	CASSLSPPPNEQFF	TGTGCCAGCAGTTTATCTCCACCACCCAATGAGCAGTTCTTC
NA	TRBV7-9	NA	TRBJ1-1	CASSLAPIARHDRNTEAFF	TGTGCCAGCAGCTTAGCGCCGATCGCCCGCCACGACAGAAACACTGAAGCTTTCTTT